A single sample gave rise to the 5 T cell receptor beta chains below, sequenced in a study of blood T cells in healthy people across ages. It was with a sample-barcoded 5' primer and a J-beta primer mix that a second PCR of roughly 6 to 12 cycles was run. TCRdb processed the 5' RACE reads anew with MiXCR; each CDR3 protein has one entry. The data show 1.4 million or so distinct CDR3 sequences, 35% to 45% seen once. The sequencing sample was made of blood. The origin of the receptors is a woman aged 18-29 years in good health.

This clonotype was seen many times. The chain couples TRBV6-5 to TRBJ2-1, with 12 bases lining up with TRBD2. Trimming cost V 2 bases and J 4 bases; bases outside gene matches: 3. The germline V gene has CDR1 MNHEY and CDR2 SVGAGI. The CDR3 runs to 16 residues. The CDR3 here is CASSYGTSGSYNEQFF. The DNA for the CDR3 is TGTGCCAGCAGTTACGGGACTAGCGGGTCTTACAATGAGCAGTTCTTC.

This clonotype has only a few counts. The rearrangement joins TRBV5-1 to TRBJ1-6; D is ambiguous. Germline values: CDR1 SGHRS, CDR2 YFSETQ. Deletions cut 2 bases from V and 7 bases from J, with 10 bases between. The CDR3 covers 14 residues. CDR3 DNA sequence: TGCGCCAGCAGCTTCGAGCCATTAAATTCACCCCTCCACTTT. It translates to CASSFEPLNSPLHF.

This clonotype came up once. CDR3 nucleotides: TGTACCAGCAGCTTAGACCTTAGCACAGATACGCAGTATTTT. Its protein product is CTSSLDLSTDTQYF. The V call is TRBV7-2, the J call TRBJ2-3; D not resolved. Germline CDR1 is SGHTA and CDR2 is FQGNSA. Trimming took 1 base from V and 0 from J, leaving 5 bases between them. There are 14 residues in the CDR3.

This clonotype was seen many times. The rearrangement uses TRBV18 and TRBJ2-7, with 9 bases matching TRBD2. J lost 6 bases, V lost 6 bases, and 3 bases had no gene match. This CDR3 spans 12 amino acids. The germline V gene encodes CDR1 KGHSH and CDR2 LQKENI. The CDR3 region is CASSRTSAEQYF. The CDR3, as DNA: TGTGCCAGCTCCCGGACTAGCGCCGAGCAGTACTTC.

The chain uses TRBV7-9 and TRBJ1-1; the D is unclear. V gave up 5 bases and J gave up 5 bases, with 15 bases separating them. CDR1 SEHNR and CDR2 FQNEAQ come from the germline V gene (reference sequence). The CDR3 has 14 residues. The CDR3 here is CASSRDGRGTEAFF. The CDR3 nucleotides are TGTGCCAGCAGCCGAGATGGGAGAGGAACTGAAGCTTTCTTT.